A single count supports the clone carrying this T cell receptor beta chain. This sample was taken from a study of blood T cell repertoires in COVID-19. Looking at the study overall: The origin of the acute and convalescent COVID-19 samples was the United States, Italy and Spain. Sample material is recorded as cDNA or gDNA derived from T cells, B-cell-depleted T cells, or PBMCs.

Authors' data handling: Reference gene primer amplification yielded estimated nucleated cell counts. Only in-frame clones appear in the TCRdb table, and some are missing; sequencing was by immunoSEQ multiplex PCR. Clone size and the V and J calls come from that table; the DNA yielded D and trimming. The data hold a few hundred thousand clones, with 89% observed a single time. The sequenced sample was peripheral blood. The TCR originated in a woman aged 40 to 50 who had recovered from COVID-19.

CDR3 residues: CASSLVGGETQYF. As DNA, the CDR3 is TGTGCCAGCAGTTTAGTAGGCGGGGAGACCCAGTACTTC. The rearrangement joins TRBV12-3 or TRBV12-4 to TRBJ2-5; maybe TRBD2 (5 bases). V lost 1 base and J lost 5, with 8 bases in between. CDR3 length: 13 residues.